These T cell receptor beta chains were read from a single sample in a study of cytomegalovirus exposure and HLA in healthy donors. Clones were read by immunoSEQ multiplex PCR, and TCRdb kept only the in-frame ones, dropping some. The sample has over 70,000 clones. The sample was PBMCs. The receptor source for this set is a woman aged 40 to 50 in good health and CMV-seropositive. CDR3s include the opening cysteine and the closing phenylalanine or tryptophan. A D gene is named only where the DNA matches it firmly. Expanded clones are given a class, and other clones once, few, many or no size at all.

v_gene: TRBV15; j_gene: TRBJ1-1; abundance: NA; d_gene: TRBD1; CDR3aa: CATSREGGADRTEAFF; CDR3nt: TGTGCCACCAGCAGAGAAGGGGGCGCGGATCGCACTGAAGCTTTCTTT
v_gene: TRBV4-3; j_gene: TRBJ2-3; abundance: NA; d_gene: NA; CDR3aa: CASSRLPSRQLTDTQYF; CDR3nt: TGCGCCAGCAGCCGCCTTCCAAGTCGACAACTCACAGATACGCAGTATTTT
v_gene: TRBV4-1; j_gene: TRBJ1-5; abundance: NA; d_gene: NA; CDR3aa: CASSQDGGIGNQPQHF; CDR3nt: TGCGCCAGCAGCCAAGATGGGGGGATCGGCAATCAGCCCCAGCATTTT
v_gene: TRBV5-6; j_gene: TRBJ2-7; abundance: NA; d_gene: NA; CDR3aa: CASSLVSGYEQYF; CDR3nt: TGTGCCAGCAGCTTGGTCTCAGGCTACGAGCAGTACTTC
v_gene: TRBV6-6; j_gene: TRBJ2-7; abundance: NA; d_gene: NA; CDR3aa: CASSYTGQTGSEQYF; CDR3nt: TGTGCCAGCAGTTACACCGGGCAAACCGGGAGTGAGCAGTACTTC
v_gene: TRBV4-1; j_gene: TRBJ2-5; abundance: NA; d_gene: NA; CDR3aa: CASSFLGQAQETQYF; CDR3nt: TGCGCCAGCAGTTTCCTCGGACAAGCACAAGAGACCCAGTACTTC
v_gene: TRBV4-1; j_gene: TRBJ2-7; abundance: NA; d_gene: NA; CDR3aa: CASSQTVTRSHEQYF; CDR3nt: TGCGCCAGCAGCCAGACCGTCACTAGATCCCACGAGCAGTACTTC
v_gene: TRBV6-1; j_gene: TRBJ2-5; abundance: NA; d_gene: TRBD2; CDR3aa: CASRGTSGETQYF; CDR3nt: TGTGCCAGCAGGGGGACTAGCGGGGAGACCCAGTACTTC
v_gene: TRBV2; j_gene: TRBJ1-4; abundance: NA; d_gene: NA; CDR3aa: CARRAPGGEKLFF; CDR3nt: TGTGCCAGGCGGGCCCCCGGCGGTGAAAAACTGTTTTTT
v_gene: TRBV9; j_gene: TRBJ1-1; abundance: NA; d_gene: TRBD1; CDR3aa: CASSPQTGDTEAFF; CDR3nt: TGTGCCAGCAGCCCGCAGACAGGGGACACTGAAGCTTTCTTT
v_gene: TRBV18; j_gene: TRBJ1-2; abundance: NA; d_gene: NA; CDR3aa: CASSPGGGPNYGYTF; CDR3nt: TGTGCCAGCTCACCGGGGGGTGGTCCTAACTATGGCTACACCTTC
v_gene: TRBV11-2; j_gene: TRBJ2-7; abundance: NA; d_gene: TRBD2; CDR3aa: CASRDGGDPSYEQYF; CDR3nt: TGTGCCAGCAGGGACGGGGGGGATCCCTCCTACGAGCAGTACTTC
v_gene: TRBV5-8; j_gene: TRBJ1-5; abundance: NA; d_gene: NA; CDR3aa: CASSRNREQPQHF; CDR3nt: TGTGCCAGCAGCAGAAACAGGGAGCAGCCCCAGCATTTT
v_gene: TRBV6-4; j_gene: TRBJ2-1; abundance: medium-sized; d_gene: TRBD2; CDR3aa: CASSDGTSGNEQFF; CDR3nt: TGTGCCAGCAGTGACGGGACTAGCGGAAATGAGCAGTTCTTC
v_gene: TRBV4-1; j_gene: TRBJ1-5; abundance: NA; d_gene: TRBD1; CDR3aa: CASSQGLRTQGGQPQHF; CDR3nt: TGCGCCAGCAGCCAAGGTCTCCGGACTCAGGGGGGTCAGCCCCAGCATTTT
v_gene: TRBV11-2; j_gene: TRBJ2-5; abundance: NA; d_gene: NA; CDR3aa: CASSLVWAGKETQYF; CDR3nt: TGTGCCAGCAGCTTAGTATGGGCAGGGAAAGAGACCCAGTACTTC
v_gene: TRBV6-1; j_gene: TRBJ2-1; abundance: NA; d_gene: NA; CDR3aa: CASSEAVGEVNEQFF; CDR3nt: TGTGCCAGCAGTGAAGCTGTGGGAGAGGTAAATGAGCAGTTCTTC
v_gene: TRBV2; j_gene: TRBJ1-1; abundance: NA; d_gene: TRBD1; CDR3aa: CASSADRGRTEAFF; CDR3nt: TGTGCCAGCAGTGCGGACAGGGGGCGGACTGAAGCTTTCTTT
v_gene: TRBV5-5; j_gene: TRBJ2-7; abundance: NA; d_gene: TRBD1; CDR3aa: CASSPTGNEQYF; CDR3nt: TGTGCCAGCAGCCCGACAGGGAACGAGCAGTACTTC